One and the same sample provided the 20 T cell receptor beta chains below, sequenced in a study of blood T cell repertoires in COVID-19. Only in-frame clones appear in the TCRdb table, and some are missing; sequencing was by immunoSEQ multiplex PCR. In the table there are 90,000 to 150,000 clones, about 80% of which are singletons. Specimen: peripheral blood. These receptors were taken from a woman of 80 years or more with acute or convalescent COVID-19.

This chain joins TRBV9 and TRBJ2-5; 7 bases align to TRBD2. Germline-derived CDR1 and CDR2 are SGDLS and YYNGEE. Trimming removed 4 bases from V and 5 bases from J; junction bases left unmatched: 14. The CDR3 sequence is 16 residues long. This CDR3 is CASSPTAGGYGETQYF. CDR3 nucleotide sequence: TGTGCCAGCAGCCCGACAGCCGGGGGGTATGGGGAGACCCAGTACTTC.

The chain links TRBV11-2 to TRBJ1-3; the D is unclear. CDR1 SGHAT and CDR2 FQNNGV come from the germline V gene. There are 18 residues in the CDR3. Trimming removed 4 bases from V and 4 bases from J, with 23 bases in between. The CDR3 DNA is TGTGCCAGCAGCTCTATCCGTGTAGCGGCACCAAGGGGAAACACCATATATTTT. Translating it yields CASSSIRVAAPRGNTIYF.

This clone was found a few times. The chain joins TRBV24-1 to TRBJ1-4; 9 bases align to TRBD1. The V segment lost 4 bases and the J segment 8 bases; nucleotides outside the gene matches: 7. CDR3 length: 15 amino acids. Germline CDR1 KGHDR, CDR2 SFDVKD. CDR3 DNA: TGTGCCACCAGTGACCCGGGACAGGGACGGGAAAAACTGTTTTTT. Its translation: CATSDPGQGREKLFF.

The sample holds one count of this clone. This chain links TRBV6-5 with TRBJ2-7; 8 nucleotides match TRBD2. V shed 5 bases and J 5 bases; nucleotides not matched to a gene: 11. Germline CDR1 reads MNHEY; CDR2 reads SVGAGI. The CDR3 sequence is 15 residues long. The chain's CDR3 is CASSTKSGGGNEQYF. For the CDR3, the DNA is TGTGCCAGCAGTACCAAGAGCGGGGGCGGGAACGAGCAGTACTTC.

This clone has only a few counts. The chain carries TRBV18 and TRBJ1-1, with 11 bases aligning to TRBD1. The germline V gene has CDR1 KGHSH and CDR2 LQKENI. V lost 0 bases to trimming and J lost 10 bases; unmatched junction nucleotides: 7. There are 15 residues in the CDR3. The CDR3 here is CASSPPTDRGQTAFF. The CDR3 DNA follows: TGTGCCAGCTCACCACCTACGGACAGGGGGCAAACAGCTTTCTTT.

This rearrangement joins TRBV27 to TRBJ1-1, with D unclear. Germline lookup yields CDR1 MNHEY and CDR2 SMNVEV (reference sequence). Trimming took 7 bases from V and 7 from J, leaving 19 bases between them. The CDR3 runs to 14 residues. As DNA, the CDR3 is TGTGCCAGCACCCCTGTGTCAAAGTGCGATGAAGCTTTCTTT. It yields the protein CASTPVSKCDEAFF.

A single count supports this clone. CDR3 nucleotides: TGTGCCAGCAGCCAAGTGGGAGGTGACGCTGAAGCTTTCTTT. Translating gives CASSQVGGDAEAFF. The rearrangement links TRBV4-2 to TRBJ1-1; no definite D call. This CDR3 has 14 amino acids. Trimming pared 1 base from V and 6 bases from J, leaving 12 bases between. Germline-derived CDR1 and CDR2 are LGHNA and YNFKEQ.

The chain recombines TRBV18 with TRBJ1-1; D possibly corresponds to TRBD1 (5 bases). CDR3 length equals 14 residues. In germline, CDR1 is KGHSH, CDR2 LQKENI. The V end lost 4 bases, the J end lost 1 base, and 10 bases lay between the germline ends. The CDR3 region has the DNA TGTGCCAGCTCACTTTCCAGGGAGAACACTGAAGCTTTCTTT. Its translation is CASSLSRENTEAFF. The full variable domain, completed using reference TRBV18 and TRBJ1-1, is NAGVMQNPRHLVRRRGQEARLRCSPMKGHSHVYWYRQLPEEGLKFMVYLQKENIIDESGMPKERFSAEFPKEGPSILRIQQVVRGDSAAYFCASSLSRENTEAFFGQGTRLTVV.

The gene calls are TRBV7-2 and TRBJ2-1; possibly TRBD2 for D (6 bases). Between the trimmed V and J ends, which lost 1 base and 13 bases, there was a span of 23 bases. Germline V lookup: CDR1 SGHTA, CDR2 FQGNSA. This CDR3 has 16 amino acids. The CDR3 sequence is CASSLVGGIAQLPQFF. In DNA form, the CDR3 reads TGTGCCAGCAGCTTAGTTGGGGGGATAGCCCAACTGCCCCAGTTCTTC.

The CDR3 region is CASSPLDRMGTEAFF. The CDR3, as DNA: TGTGCCAGCAGCCCCCTGGACAGGATGGGAACTGAAGCTTTCTTT. The J gene is TRBJ1-1, the V gene TRBV7-8; 7 bases are shared with TRBD1. This CDR3 is built from 15 residues. Germline assignment: CDR1 SGHVS and CDR2 FQNEAQ. With 5 bases clipped from V and 5 bases from J, the junction kept 11 bases outside the gene matches. Together with reference TRBV7-8 and TRBJ1-1, the CDR3 gives the full variable domain: GAGVSQSPRYKVAKRGQDVALRCDPISGHVSLFWYQQALGQGPEFLTYFQNEAQLDKSGLPSDRFFAERPEGSVSTLKIQRTQQEDSAVYLCASSPLDRMGTEAFFGQGTRLTVV.

The chain recombines TRBV7-2 with TRBJ2-2, with D maybe TRBD1 (6 bases). Germline V CDR1 and CDR2: SGHTA, FQGNSA. Deletions cut 0 bases from V and 6 bases from J, with 11 bases between. The CDR3 is 15 amino acids. This CDR3 reads CASSLAPGHAGELFF. The CDR3 nucleotides are TGTGCCAGCAGCTTAGCGCCGGGACATGCCGGGGAGCTGTTTTTT. The variable domain in full, with the rest retrieved from reference TRBV7-2 and TRBJ2-2, is GAGVSQSPSNKVTEKGKDVELRCDPISGHTALYWYRQSLGQGLEFLIYFQGNSAPDKSGLPSDRFSAERTGGSVSTLTIQRTQQEDSAVYLCASSLAPGHAGELFFGEGSRLTVL.

The chain's CDR3 is CATSARVGTEAFF. For the CDR3, the DNA is TGTGCCACCAGTGCCAGGGTGGGCACTGAAGCTTTCTTT. The chain is built from TRBV24-1 and TRBJ1-1, with D possibly TRBD1 on 5 matching bases. In germline, CDR1 is KGHDR, CDR2 SFDVKD. V was trimmed by 5 bases and J by 4 bases, leaving 10 bases between them. The CDR3 spans 13 residues.

This clone was seen a single time. This sequence joins TRBV19 and TRBJ2-2; 12 bases align to TRBD2. CDR3 length equals 15 residues. Germline V gene data show CDR1 as LNHDA and CDR2 as SQIVND (reference sequence). The V and J ends lost 6 bases and 3 bases, in that order; junction bases with no gene match: 2. CDR3 protein: CASSRTSGDTGELFF. In DNA form, the CDR3 reads TGTGCCAGTAGCCGGACTAGCGGGGACACCGGGGAGCTGTTTTTT.

This chain uses TRBV10-3 with TRBJ2-7, with 7 bases matching TRBD2. CDR1 and CDR2 from the germline V gene are ENHRY and SYGVKD. The CDR3 extends over 14 amino acids. The junction had 7 bases not matched to a gene; V was cut back by 4 bases and J by 4 bases. In DNA form, the CDR3 reads TGTGCCATCAGTGGGACCCCCGGGGGGTACGAGCAGTACTTC. Protein sequence: CAISGTPGGYEQYF.

This clone was observed a single time. This chain uses TRBV7-9 with TRBJ1-1; TRBD1 agrees at 9 bases. Looked up from germline, CDR1 is SEHNR and CDR2 is FQNEAQ (reference sequence). The ends lost 4 bases at V and 11 bases at J; junction bases unmatched: 8. The CDR3 totals 13 residues. The CDR3 spells CASSSQQGAGAFF. DNA of the CDR3: TGTGCCAGCAGCTCCCAACAGGGGGCGGGGGCTTTCTTT.

This clone was recorded once. V and J are TRBV18 and TRBJ1-1; the D is unclear. The V end was cut by 8 bases, the J end by 2 bases, with 12 bases between. The CDR3 spans 13 residues. Germline V gene data show CDR1 as KGHSH and CDR2 as LQKENI. The CDR3 is CASLYELNTEAFF. Written as DNA, the CDR3 is TGTGCCAGCCTATACGAACTAAACACTGAAGCTTTCTTT.

The CDR3 here is CASSEAGGPGEQFF. Written as DNA, the CDR3 is TGTGCCAGCAGTGAAGCGGGAGGGCCCGGTGAGCAGTTCTTC. The gene calls are TRBV6-1 and TRBJ2-1, with TRBD2 identical over 7 bases. CDR1 and CDR2 (germline): MNHNS, SASEGT. J gave up 9 bases and V 0 bases, and 5 bases lay outside the gene matches. The CDR3 runs to 14 residues.

The genes are TRBV14 and TRBJ1-2, with no clear D. This CDR3 is 13 amino acids long. V was clipped by 4 bases and J by 2 bases, with 8 bases between them. The germline V gene has CDR1 SGHDN and CDR2 FVKESK. The CDR3: CASSRAGNYGYTF. In DNA, the CDR3 is TGTGCCAGCAGCCGGGCGGGGAACTATGGCTACACCTTC.

The chain has TRBV5-1 and TRBJ1-1; 10 nucleotides agree with TRBD1. This CDR3 comprises 18 residues. J lost 0 bases, V lost 4 bases, and 12 bases had no gene match. Germline V gene sequence: CDR1 SGHRS, CDR2 YFSETQ. The CDR3 region is CASSQLPGQGKMNTEAFF. The CDR3 DNA is TGCGCCAGCAGCCAACTCCCGGGACAGGGGAAAATGAACACTGAAGCTTTCTTT.

The chain combines TRBV19 with TRBJ1-2; D is ambiguous. The germline V gene encodes CDR1 LNHDA and CDR2 SQIVND (reference sequence). The CDR3 runs 14 residues. Between the trimmed V and J ends, which lost 3 bases and 4 bases, there was a span of 12 bases. In DNA, the CDR3 is TGTGCCAGTAGTATCGTGGAGACGAGCTATGGCTACACCTTC. This codes for CASSIVETSYGYTF.